Listed below are T cell receptor beta chains from one sample, sequenced in a study of control samples from healthy donors and cancer patients. Sequencing used immunoSEQ multiplex PCR; TCRdb keeps in-frame clones, though not all of them. The table includes approximately 130,000 clones, about 83% detected once. The sample was blood. Every receptor here comes from a man aged 25 to 40 in good health. Each CDR3 is given with its conserved first and last residue. The D gene is left open where the match is weak. The listing skips clone size in some rows; elsewhere it reads once, few, many or a size class.

j_gene: TRBJ1-6
d_gene: -
v_gene: TRBV10-3
abundance: -
CDR3nt: TGTGCCACCCAGGTTTGGGACGCCAATTCACCCCTCCACTTT
CDR3aa: CATQVWDANSPLHF

j_gene: TRBJ1-2
d_gene: -
v_gene: TRBV19
abundance: -
CDR3nt: TGTGCCAGTAGTGGTGGCAGGGTGGACTATGGCTACACCTTC
CDR3aa: CASSGGRVDYGYTF

j_gene: TRBJ2-5
d_gene: -
v_gene: TRBV19
abundance: -
CDR3nt: TGTGCCAGTAGTCCGGGGTCGTGGGAGACCCAGTACTTC
CDR3aa: CASSPGSWETQYF

j_gene: TRBJ2-1
d_gene: TRBD1
v_gene: TRBV18
abundance: once
CDR3nt: TGTGCCAGCTCACCTACAGGGGATGAGCAGTTCTTC
CDR3aa: CASSPTGDEQFF

j_gene: TRBJ2-5
d_gene: -
v_gene: TRBV5-6
abundance: once
CDR3nt: TGTGCCAGCAGCTTGAGAGGGGGAGAGACCCAGTACTTC
CDR3aa: CASSLRGGETQYF

j_gene: TRBJ1-5
d_gene: -
v_gene: TRBV20-1
abundance: -
CDR3nt: TGCAGTGCTAGTGGTACATCGGGCAATCAGCCCCAGCATTTT
CDR3aa: CSASGTSGNQPQHF

j_gene: TRBJ1-6
d_gene: -
v_gene: TRBV7-3
abundance: few
CDR3nt: TGTGCCAGCAGCCCTTGGCCCGAGTCACCCCTCCACTTT
CDR3aa: CASSPWPESPLHF

j_gene: TRBJ2-7
d_gene: TRBD1
v_gene: TRBV11-2
abundance: many
CDR3nt: TGTGCCAGCAGCTTAGTGAGGGGGCGTCACGAGCAGTACTTC
CDR3aa: CASSLVRGRHEQYF

j_gene: TRBJ1-1
d_gene: -
v_gene: TRBV5-1
abundance: -
CDR3nt: TGCGCCAGCAGCTCCCAATCAGGGGTGGCGAAAACTGAAGCTTTCTTT
CDR3aa: CASSSQSGVAKTEAFF

j_gene: TRBJ1-6
d_gene: -
v_gene: TRBV4-1
abundance: few
CDR3nt: TGCGCCAGCAGCCAAGAAATGGGAAATTCACCCCTCCACTTT
CDR3aa: CASSQEMGNSPLHF

j_gene: TRBJ2-3
d_gene: TRBD2
v_gene: TRBV29-1
abundance: -
CDR3nt: TGCAGCCTGCTGGGGACTAGCGGGGGGGCTACAGATACGCAGTATTTT
CDR3aa: CSLLGTSGGATDTQYF

j_gene: TRBJ1-4
d_gene: -
v_gene: TRBV30
abundance: once
CDR3nt: TGTGCCTGGAGTGATCCCCAGACGTATTCCATTAATGAAAAACTGTTTTTT
CDR3aa: CAWSDPQTYSINEKLFF

j_gene: TRBJ1-1
d_gene: TRBD1
v_gene: TRBV6-5
abundance: -
CDR3nt: TGTGCCAGCAGTCGACAGGGCGGGAACACTGAAGCTTTCTTT
CDR3aa: CASSRQGGNTEAFF

j_gene: TRBJ1-1
d_gene: TRBD1
v_gene: TRBV5-6
abundance: -
CDR3nt: TGTGCCAGCAGCCTGCCGGGACAGGGCTCGGCTGAAGCTTTCTTT
CDR3aa: CASSLPGQGSAEAFF

j_gene: TRBJ2-7
d_gene: -
v_gene: TRBV7-8
abundance: -
CDR3nt: TGTGCCAGCAGTTCTCTCCCGGGATCTCCCTACGAGCAGTACTTC
CDR3aa: CASSSLPGSPYEQYF

j_gene: TRBJ1-1
d_gene: TRBD1
v_gene: TRBV25-1
abundance: -
CDR3nt: TGTGCCAGCAGTGAGCCCGGGACAGTGGGAGCTTTCTTT
CDR3aa: CASSEPGTVGAFF

j_gene: TRBJ1-4
d_gene: TRBD1
v_gene: TRBV15
abundance: -
CDR3nt: TGTGCCACCAGCAGAGAAGAGACAGGGAATGAAAAACTGTTTTTT
CDR3aa: CATSREETGNEKLFF

j_gene: TRBJ1-1
d_gene: -
v_gene: TRBV12-3/TRBV12-4
abundance: -
CDR3nt: TGTGCCAGCAGGTTAGAATTTCAGGCTGAAGCTTTCTTT
CDR3aa: CASRLEFQAEAFF

j_gene: TRBJ1-1
d_gene: TRBD1
v_gene: TRBV7-9
abundance: -
CDR3nt: TGTGCCAGCAGCTGGGCGACAGGGGATGAGGCTTTCTTT
CDR3aa: CASSWATGDEAFF

j_gene: TRBJ1-1
d_gene: -
v_gene: TRBV7-6
abundance: -
CDR3nt: TGTGCCAGCAGCTTAGGTCCCAGGGCAACTGAAGCTTTCTTT
CDR3aa: CASSLGPRATEAFF

j_gene: TRBJ1-2
d_gene: TRBD1
v_gene: TRBV7-9
abundance: -
CDR3nt: TGTGCCAGCAGCCGGCAGGGGGCGAGCTATGGCTACACCTTC
CDR3aa: CASSRQGASYGYTF

j_gene: TRBJ1-4
d_gene: -
v_gene: TRBV29-1
abundance: -
CDR3nt: TGCAGCGTTGAAGATCGGCAACCTTCTACGAAAAAACTGTTTTTT
CDR3aa: CSVEDRQPSTKKLFF

j_gene: TRBJ1-2
d_gene: -
v_gene: TRBV2
abundance: -
CDR3nt: TGTGCCAGCAGAGCTCCCGGGTCTAACTATGGCTACACCTTC
CDR3aa: CASRAPGSNYGYTF

j_gene: TRBJ1-1
d_gene: -
v_gene: TRBV28
abundance: -
CDR3nt: TGTGCCAGCAGTTTGAAAAGAGAGGTATCGAACACTGAAGCTTTCTTT
CDR3aa: CASSLKREVSNTEAFF

j_gene: TRBJ1-4
d_gene: -
v_gene: TRBV10-1
abundance: -
CDR3nt: TGCGCCAGCAGCCCTGGGTCGGCAACTAATGAAAAACTGTTTTTT
CDR3aa: CASSPGSATNEKLFF

j_gene: TRBJ1-3
d_gene: -
v_gene: TRBV25-1
abundance: -
CDR3nt: TGTGCCTCGCAGGGGATGGGACACTCTGGAAACACCATATATTTT
CDR3aa: CASQGMGHSGNTIYF

j_gene: TRBJ1-5
d_gene: -
v_gene: TRBV27
abundance: -
CDR3nt: TGTGCCAGCAGTTTCAAGGCACATCAGCCCCAGCATTTT
CDR3aa: CASSFKAHQPQHF

j_gene: TRBJ1-2
d_gene: -
v_gene: TRBV29-1
abundance: -
CDR3nt: TGCAGCGTTGACGATGGCTACACCTTC
CDR3aa: CSVDDGYTF

j_gene: TRBJ2-4
d_gene: TRBD1
v_gene: TRBV2
abundance: -
CDR3nt: TGTGCCAGCCGGGGACAGGGGACAAACATTCAGTACTTC
CDR3aa: CASRGQGTNIQYF

j_gene: TRBJ1-1
d_gene: TRBD1
v_gene: TRBV3-1/TRBV3-2
abundance: -
CDR3nt: TGTGCCAGCAGCCAAGGTACAGGGGGCTACACTGAAGCTTTCTTT
CDR3aa: CASSQGTGGYTEAFF

j_gene: TRBJ1-1
d_gene: -
v_gene: TRBV11-3
abundance: few
CDR3nt: TGTGCCAGCAGCTTAGGTCCCGAGGCGGCTTTCTTT
CDR3aa: CASSLGPEAAFF

j_gene: TRBJ1-5
d_gene: TRBD1
v_gene: TRBV4-1
abundance: -
CDR3nt: TGCGCCAGCAGCCAACGGACAGGGTATCATCAGCCCCAGCATTTT
CDR3aa: CASSQRTGYHQPQHF

j_gene: TRBJ1-2
d_gene: -
v_gene: TRBV6-1
abundance: -
CDR3nt: TGTGCCAGCAGTGAAGCGAAAGTCTATGGCTACACCTTC
CDR3aa: CASSEAKVYGYTF

j_gene: TRBJ1-4
d_gene: -
v_gene: TRBV3-1/TRBV3-2
abundance: -
CDR3nt: TGTGCCAGCAGCCAAGGCATAGGGGAAAAACTGTTTTTT
CDR3aa: CASSQGIGEKLFF

j_gene: TRBJ2-5
d_gene: TRBD2
v_gene: TRBV20-1
abundance: -
CDR3nt: TGCAGTGCTAGTACGACTAGCGGGGTCCAAGAGACCCAGTACTTC
CDR3aa: CSASTTSGVQETQYF

j_gene: TRBJ2-1
d_gene: TRBD1
v_gene: TRBV2
abundance: -
CDR3nt: TGTGCCAGCAGTTCGGACAGGGGTGCCTACAATGAGCAGTTCTTC
CDR3aa: CASSSDRGAYNEQFF

j_gene: TRBJ1-6
d_gene: TRBD1
v_gene: TRBV19
abundance: -
CDR3nt: TGTGCCAGTAGCGATGACAGGGTGAGCTCCTATAATTCACCCCTCCACTTT
CDR3aa: CASSDDRVSSYNSPLHF

j_gene: TRBJ1-6
d_gene: -
v_gene: TRBV18
abundance: -
CDR3nt: TGTGCCAGCTCACCACAGCCAGGGAGAAATTCACCCCTCCACTTT
CDR3aa: CASSPQPGRNSPLHF

j_gene: TRBJ1-3
d_gene: TRBD1
v_gene: TRBV5-8
abundance: -
CDR3nt: TGTGCCAGCAGCATGGGACAGCACTCTGGAAACACCATATATTTT
CDR3aa: CASSMGQHSGNTIYF

j_gene: TRBJ1-2
d_gene: TRBD1
v_gene: TRBV30
abundance: -
CDR3nt: TGTGCCTGGAGACGGCAGGGGGACTACTATGGCTACACCTTC
CDR3aa: CAWRRQGDYYGYTF

j_gene: TRBJ1-1
d_gene: -
v_gene: TRBV19
abundance: -
CDR3nt: TGTGCCAGTAGTATTAGTCGGGGGCAGGGGAACACTGAAGCTTTCTTT
CDR3aa: CASSISRGQGNTEAFF

j_gene: TRBJ1-1
d_gene: -
v_gene: TRBV2
abundance: -
CDR3nt: TGTGCCAGCAGTGCCTTCGGGAGGGGAGGCACTGAAGCTTTCTTT
CDR3aa: CASSAFGRGGTEAFF

j_gene: TRBJ1-6
d_gene: TRBD1
v_gene: TRBV9
abundance: -
CDR3nt: TGTGCCAGCAGCACCCGACAGGGGCCTTCACCCCTCCACTTT
CDR3aa: CASSTRQGPSPLHF

j_gene: TRBJ2-2
d_gene: -
v_gene: TRBV5-6
abundance: -
CDR3nt: TGTGCCAGCATTCAGGGCAAGAACACCGGGGAGCTGTTTTTT
CDR3aa: CASIQGKNTGELFF

j_gene: TRBJ1-1
d_gene: -
v_gene: TRBV6-6
abundance: -
CDR3nt: TGTGCCAGCAGTTACGAGGGGGGTAGAGGGGAAGCTTTCTTT
CDR3aa: CASSYEGGRGEAFF

j_gene: TRBJ2-7
d_gene: -
v_gene: TRBV3-1/TRBV3-2
abundance: few
CDR3nt: TGTGCCAGCAGCCAAGATGCAGGGGTCCACGAGCAGTACTTC
CDR3aa: CASSQDAGVHEQYF

j_gene: TRBJ1-6
d_gene: -
v_gene: TRBV18
abundance: -
CDR3nt: TGTGCCAGCTCACCAGTAGCAGGGGCGATTACTTCACCCCTCCACTTT
CDR3aa: CASSPVAGAITSPLHF

j_gene: TRBJ1-2
d_gene: TRBD1
v_gene: TRBV19
abundance: -
CDR3nt: TGTGCCAGTAGTAATCCGGGACAGGCTTTCTATGGCTACACCTTC
CDR3aa: CASSNPGQAFYGYTF

j_gene: TRBJ1-1
d_gene: -
v_gene: TRBV11-3
abundance: few
CDR3nt: TGTGCCAGCAGTCTCGAAGGCGTTGAAGCTTTCTTT
CDR3aa: CASSLEGVEAFF

j_gene: TRBJ1-2
d_gene: TRBD1
v_gene: TRBV30
abundance: -
CDR3nt: TGTGCCTGGAGCCCTTGGGACAGGGGGCAAGGCTACACCTTC
CDR3aa: CAWSPWDRGQGYTF

j_gene: TRBJ1-3
d_gene: TRBD1
v_gene: TRBV7-8
abundance: -
CDR3nt: TGTGCCAGCAGCCCAGTTACAGGGGTCGGAAACACCATATATTTT
CDR3aa: CASSPVTGVGNTIYF

j_gene: TRBJ1-5
d_gene: -
v_gene: TRBV25-1
abundance: -
CDR3nt: TGTGCCAGCAGTGATTCCCGGCAGCTCAATCAGCCCCAGCATTTT
CDR3aa: CASSDSRQLNQPQHF

j_gene: TRBJ1-6
d_gene: -
v_gene: TRBV2
abundance: -
CDR3nt: TGTGCCAGCAGTGGGAGGTGGGGGGATTCACCCCTCCACTTT
CDR3aa: CASSGRWGDSPLHF

j_gene: TRBJ1-1
d_gene: -
v_gene: TRBV6-5
abundance: -
CDR3nt: TGTGCCAGCTATTCATCCAAGCGGGGGGCGGATGAAGCTTTCTTT
CDR3aa: CASYSSKRGADEAFF

j_gene: TRBJ1-1
d_gene: -
v_gene: TRBV27
abundance: -
CDR3nt: TGTGCCAGCAGTATGAAGACCAACACTGAAGCTTTCTTT
CDR3aa: CASSMKTNTEAFF

j_gene: TRBJ1-5
d_gene: -
v_gene: TRBV19
abundance: -
CDR3nt: TGTGCCAGTCGAACCCAAATTGCCGGGACGAGAAGTCAGCCCCAGCATTTT
CDR3aa: CASRTQIAGTRSQPQHF

j_gene: TRBJ1-1
d_gene: -
v_gene: TRBV6-5
abundance: -
CDR3nt: TGTGCCAGCAGTATAGGACAGGAAGCTTTCTTT
CDR3aa: CASSIGQEAFF

j_gene: TRBJ1-2
d_gene: TRBD1
v_gene: TRBV10-3
abundance: -
CDR3nt: TGTGCCATCAGTGATTCCCGACAGGGGGAATCGAATGGCTACACCTTC
CDR3aa: CAISDSRQGESNGYTF

j_gene: TRBJ1-1
d_gene: -
v_gene: TRBV3-1/TRBV3-2
abundance: -
CDR3nt: TGTGCCAGCAGCCCCAGCCCGGAGCACACTGAAGCTTTCTTT
CDR3aa: CASSPSPEHTEAFF

j_gene: TRBJ1-6
d_gene: TRBD1
v_gene: TRBV4-2
abundance: -
CDR3nt: TGTGCCAGCAGCCCCTACTTGACAGGGCTTAATTCACCCCTCCACTTT
CDR3aa: CASSPYLTGLNSPLHF